The 27 T cell receptor beta chains presented below share a single source sample, sequenced in a study of blood T cell repertoires in COVID-19. The repertoire was sequenced with immunoSEQ multiplex PCR; TCRdb's copy has only in-frame clones and lacks some. The sample shows approximately 170,000 clones, roughly nine tenths of them seen only once. What was sequenced was peripheral blood. All receptors derive from a woman in her seventies with acute or convalescent COVID-19.

This chain links TRBV10-3 with TRBJ1-2; D possibly corresponds to TRBD1 (6 bases). CDR1 is ENHRY, CDR2 SYGVKD, per germline. The V gene lost 6 bases and the J gene lost 2 bases, with 13 bases spanning the gap. The CDR3 consists of 14 residues. The CDR3 DNA reads as TGTGCCATCAGGGAAGCCGGGACAAACTATGGCTACACCTTC. Translating it yields CAIREAGTNYGYTF.

The gene calls are TRBV11-2 and TRBJ2-7; tentatively, D is TRBD1 (5 bases). The CDR3 is 16 amino acids. Deletions cut 6 bases from V and 2 bases from J, with 20 bases between. The germline V gene encodes CDR1 SGHAT and CDR2 FQNNGV. The CDR3 loop reads CASSELFWGLPYEQYF. CDR3 in DNA: TGTGCCAGCAGTGAACTTTTTTGGGGCCTCCCCTACGAGCAGTACTTC.

The rearrangement joins TRBV5-1 to TRBJ1-2; D gene unclear. V was trimmed by 2 bases and J by 8 bases, leaving 13 bases between them. CDR3 length: 13 residues. CDR1 and CDR2 from the germline V gene are SGHRS and YFSETQ. The chain's CDR3 is CASSFGVSDGYTF. In DNA, the CDR3 is TGCGCCAGCAGCTTCGGGGTATCAGACGGCTACACCTTC. The variable domain in full, with the rest retrieved from reference TRBV5-1 and TRBJ1-2, is KAGVTQTPRYLIKTRGQQVTLSCSPISGHRSVSWYQQTPGQGLQFLFEYFSETQRNKGNFPGRFSGRQFSNSRSEMNVSTLELGDSALYLCASSFGVSDGYTFGSGTRLTVV.

The chain couples TRBV25-1 to TRBJ2-1; TRBD1 aligns across 7 bases. Per germline, CDR1 MGHDK and CDR2 SYGVNS. Unmatched junction bases numbered 2, after V lost 6 bases and J lost 0 bases. The CDR3 spans 14 residues. The CDR3 coding sequence is TGTGCCAGCAGATCAGGGGGCTCCTACAATGAGCAGTTCTTC. Translation gives CASRSGGSYNEQFF.

The chain links TRBV5-1 to TRBJ1-4, with 9 bases fitting TRBD1. Germline CDR1 and CDR2: SGHRS and YFSETQ. J gave up 8 bases and V 4 bases, and 6 bases lay outside the gene matches. The CDR3 sequence is 14 residues long. The CDR3 here is CASSPGQGIEKLFF. The CDR3 DNA follows: TGCGCCAGCAGCCCGGGACAGGGTATCGAAAAACTGTTTTTT. The full variable domain, with the rest looked up from reference TRBV5-1 and TRBJ1-4, is KAGVTQTPRYLIKTRGQQVTLSCSPISGHRSVSWYQQTPGQGLQFLFEYFSETQRNKGNFPGRFSGRQFSNSRSEMNVSTLELGDSALYLCASSPGQGIEKLFFGSGTQLSVL.

CDR3 protein: CASSQEERGAYGYTF. DNA of the CDR3: TGTGCCAGCAGCCAAGAGGAGCGGGGGGCGTATGGCTACACCTTC. This chain uses TRBV4-2 with TRBJ1-2, with a tentative D call TRBD1 (6 bases). Germline V gene sequence: CDR1 LGHNA, CDR2 YNFKEQ. The germline V and J ends were trimmed by 0 bases and 5 bases, with 13 bases remaining between them. This CDR3 comprises 15 residues.

The chain links TRBV24-1 to TRBJ1-2; D is perhaps TRBD1 (5 bases). In germline, CDR1 is KGHDR, CDR2 SFDVKD. The ends were cut back, 4 bases at V and 4 bases at J, with 18 bases in the middle. The CDR3 contains 16 residues. CDR3 sequence: CATSDTGHRNTYGYTF. The CDR3 DNA sequence: TGTGCCACCAGTGACACAGGACACCGGAACACCTATGGCTACACCTTC.

The chain has TRBV11-2 and TRBJ2-3; 9 bases are a match to TRBD2. CDR3 length equals 16 residues. The germline CDR1 and CDR2 sequences are SGHAT and FQNNGV. Trimming removed 5 bases from V and 2 bases from J; junction bases left unmatched: 8. As DNA, the CDR3 is TGTGCCAGCAGCCTATCTAGCGGGGCAGTCACAGATACGCAGTATTTT. This gives the protein CASSLSSGAVTDTQYF.

The chain couples TRBV24-1 to TRBJ2-7, with no clear D. Germline CDR1 reads KGHDR; CDR2 reads SFDVKD. The CDR3 spans 9 residues. The chain's CDR3 is CDSSNEQYF. The CDR3 DNA follows: TGTGACTCTTCGAACGAGCAGTACTTC.

This chain uses TRBV7-2 with TRBJ2-7; D is unresolved. From germline, CDR1 is SGHTA and CDR2 FQGNSA. The CDR3 is 15 amino acids. The V and J ends lost 1 base and 1 base respectively, with 11 bases between them. CDR3 bases: TGTGCCAGCAGCTTAGGTTTCTTAACTTCCTACGAGCAGTACTTC. The encoded protein is CASSLGFLTSYEQYF.

This chain joins TRBV4-2 and TRBJ1-2; D is unresolved. This CDR3 contains 15 residues. Trimming removed 2 bases at V and 0 bases at J, with 10 bases between. Germline V lookup: CDR1 LGHNA, CDR2 YNFKEQ. CDR3: CASSQSAGANYGYTF. DNA of the CDR3: TGTGCCAGCAGCCAATCTGCGGGAGCTAACTATGGCTACACCTTC.

CDR3 sequence reads: CASSLSSANYGYTF. The CDR3 region has the DNA TGCGCCAGCAGCTTGAGTTCAGCTAACTATGGCTACACCTTC. The chain uses TRBV5-1 and TRBJ1-2, with D unclear. Trimming cost V 1 base and J 0 bases, with 7 bases left between them. Per the germline V gene, CDR1 is SGHRS and CDR2 is YFSETQ. CDR3 length equals 14 residues.

This clone was observed a few times. J is TRBJ2-3 and V is TRBV29-1, with 9 bases that match TRBD1. The CDR3 sequence is 13 residues long. Germline assignment: CDR1 SQVTM and CDR2 ANQGSEA. V was clipped by 7 bases and J by 5 bases; unmatched bases: 7. CDR3 region: CSGGQGMGDTQYF. DNA for the CDR3: TGCAGCGGAGGACAGGGGATGGGAGATACGCAGTATTTT.

The genes are TRBV9 and TRBJ1-4, with TRBD1 as a possible D gene (6 bases). In germline, CDR1 is SGDLS, CDR2 YYNGEE. The V gene lost 3 bases and the J gene lost 0 bases, with 9 bases spanning the gap. The CDR3 has 15 residues. The CDR3 DNA is TGTGCCAGCAGCGCCGCAGGGGCAACTAATGAAAAACTGTTTTTT. Amino acids: CASSAAGATNEKLFF.

This clone has a handful of counts. The genes are TRBV6-5 and TRBJ1-1, with D maybe TRBD1 (5 bases). From germline, CDR1 is MNHEY and CDR2 SVGAGI. V dropped 8 bases and J dropped 5 bases, with 21 bases sitting between them. The CDR3 has 15 amino acids. In nucleotides, the CDR3 is TGTGCCAGCCAAATCCTCCAGGGTTCTTGGACTGAAGCTTTCTTT. Residues: CASQILQGSWTEAFF.

J is TRBJ2-7 and V is TRBV7-2; 9 nucleotides line up with TRBD2. Looked up from germline, CDR1 is SGHTA and CDR2 is FQGNSA. The CDR3 extends over 15 amino acids. V was pared by 5 bases and J by 0 bases, with 5 bases of the junction left unmatched. This CDR3 reads CASSISGGYSYEQYF. The DNA for the CDR3 is TGTGCCAGCAGCATTAGCGGGGGCTACTCCTACGAGCAGTACTTC. The variable domain in full, completed from reference TRBV7-2 and TRBJ2-7, reads GAGVSQSPSNKVTEKGKDVELRCDPISGHTALYWYRQSLGQGLEFLIYFQGNSAPDKSGLPSDRFSAERTGGSVSTLTIQRTQQEDSAVYLCASSISGGYSYEQYFGPGTRLTVT.

The chain employs TRBV19 and TRBJ2-6; 9 positions match TRBD1. Trimming cost V 0 bases and J 2 bases; bases outside gene matches: 14. Germline CDR1 reads LNHDA; CDR2 reads SQIVND (reference sequence). This CDR3 contains 21 residues. This CDR3 is CASSIESLGQGRLAGANVLTF. The CDR3 nucleotides are TGTGCCAGTAGTATAGAAAGTTTGGGACAGGGTCGCCTCGCTGGGGCCAACGTCCTGACTTTC.

The gene calls are TRBV6-6 and TRBJ2-7, with 7 nucleotides matching TRBD1. The CDR3 is 14 amino acids. The V segment lost 5 bases and the J segment 6 bases; nucleotides outside the gene matches: 10. The germline V gene encodes CDR1 MNHNY and CDR2 SVGAGI (reference sequence). This CDR3 reads CASSPGTAAIEQYF. The CDR3 DNA reads TGTGCCAGCAGTCCCGGGACAGCGGCGATCGAGCAGTACTTC.

The V call is TRBV30, the J call TRBJ1-5; D ambiguous. The CDR3 sequence is 13 residues long. Germline V gene lookup returns CDR1 GTSNPN and CDR2 SVGIG (reference sequence). With 0 bases removed from V and 3 bases from J, the gap between germline ends came to 6 bases. CDR3 in amino acids: CAWSVSLNQPQHF. The DNA for the CDR3 is TGTGCCTGGAGTGTATCCCTCAATCAGCCCCAGCATTTT.

The chain uses TRBV11-2 and TRBJ2-7; D might be TRBD2 (7 bases). The CDR3 is 12 amino acids. V lost 3 bases and J lost 6, with 9 bases in between. Germline V gene sequence: CDR1 SGHAT, CDR2 FQNNGV. The CDR3 spells CASSFGGPEQYF. CDR3 sequence (DNA): TGTGCCAGCAGCTTCGGGGGGCCCGAGCAGTACTTC.

The chain has TRBV6-6 and TRBJ1-2; 7 nucleotides align to TRBD1. CDR1 MNHNY and CDR2 SVGAGI come from the germline V gene (reference sequence). The V and J ends lost 0 bases and 5 bases, in that order; junction bases with no gene match: 6. The CDR3 has 15 amino acids. CDR3 protein: CASSYSRDSSYGYTF. The DNA of the CDR3 is TGTGCCAGCAGTTACTCCCGGGACAGCAGTTATGGCTACACCTTC.

This sequence joins TRBV18 and TRBJ1-4; a possible D gene is TRBD1 (6 bases). CDR1 is KGHSH, CDR2 LQKENI, per germline. This CDR3 has 19 amino acids. V dropped 3 bases and J dropped 0 bases, with 20 bases sitting between them. The CDR3 DNA sequence: TGTGCCAGCTCACCGATGCTAACGACAGGTTCAGCAACTAATGAAAAACTGTTTTTT. The encoded protein is CASSPMLTTGSATNEKLFF. Filled out from reference TRBV18 and TRBJ1-4, the complete variable domain reads NAGVMQNPRHLVRRRGQEARLRCSPMKGHSHVYWYRQLPEEGLKFMVYLQKENIIDESGMPKERFSAEFPKEGPSILRIQQVVRGDSAAYFCASSPMLTTGSATNEKLFFGSGTQLSVL.

The J gene is TRBJ1-5, the V gene TRBV15, with 7 bases fitting TRBD1. Germline V gene sequence: CDR1 LNHNV, CDR2 YYDKDF (reference sequence). The trim removed 0 bases at V and 6 bases at J, leaving 11 bases unmatched. This CDR3 is 17 amino acids long. The CDR3 sequence: CATSREFGQASFQPQHF. Here the CDR3 DNA reads TGTGCCACCAGCAGAGAATTCGGACAGGCCTCGTTTCAGCCCCAGCATTTT.

The count of this clone is one. The V call is TRBV2, the J call TRBJ2-1, with no clear D. This CDR3 comprises 13 residues. Germline V lookup: CDR1 SNHLY, CDR2 FYNNEI. The V and J ends lost 6 bases and 0 bases respectively, with 6 bases between them. The CDR3 loop is CASSTASYNEQFF. For the CDR3, the DNA is TGTGCCAGCAGCACAGCCTCCTACAATGAGCAGTTCTTC.

The CDR3 loop is CASSPGGTIDFF. The CDR3 coding sequence is TGTGCCAGCAGCCCGGGGGGGACAATTGATTTCTTT. V is TRBV5-6 and J is TRBJ1-1, with TRBD1 as a possible D gene (6 bases). The CDR3 extends over 12 amino acids. Trimming pared 4 bases from V and 13 bases from J, leaving 17 bases between. Germline V gives CDR1 SGHDT, CDR2 YYEEEE.

V and J are TRBV9 and TRBJ1-4; D unresolved. The V gene lost 2 bases and the J gene lost 4 bases, with 12 bases spanning the gap. Germline-derived CDR1 and CDR2 are SGDLS and YYNGEE. CDR3 length: 15 residues. The CDR3 region has the DNA TGTGCCAGCAGCGTTTCCGGTTCTAGTAATGAAAAACTGTTTTTT. It encodes CASSVSGSSNEKLFF.

The V call is TRBV11-2, the J call TRBJ1-2, with 9 bases matching TRBD1. CDR3 size: 13 residues. V lost 4 bases, J lost 8 bases, and 5 bases stayed unmatched. Germline V gene lookup returns CDR1 SGHAT and CDR2 FQNNGV. CDR3 DNA: TGTGCCAGCAGCTCGGACAGGGGTATCGGCTACACCTTC. It codes for CASSSDRGIGYTF.